The 12 T cell receptor beta chains reported below all come from one sample, sequenced in a study of tumor-infiltrating lymphocytes in localized non-small cell lung cancer. Sequencing was performed with immunoSEQ multiplex PCR; in TCRdb, only in-frame clones are kept and a portion is missing. The top ten hold more than 20% of the sample, which has about 4,000 clones, about 70% seen once. The sample taken for sequencing was uninvolved lung tissue not adjacent to the tumor. The origin of the receptors is a human donor with non-small cell lung cancer.

The V and J genes are TRBV5-6 and TRBJ2-5, with D unclear. The CDR3 sequence is 16 residues long. The germline gives CDR1 SGHDT, CDR2 YYEEEE. Between the trimmed V and J ends, which lost 0 bases and 2 bases, there was a span of 14 bases. The chain's CDR3 is CASSLDSLILQETQYF. The CDR3 DNA is TGTGCCAGCAGCTTGGACAGCCTAATCCTGCAAGAGACCCAGTACTTC.

The chain recombines TRBV7-9 with TRBJ2-7; perhaps TRBD1 as D (6 bases). Per the germline V gene, CDR1 is SEHNR and CDR2 is FQNEAQ (reference sequence). This CDR3 comprises 14 residues. Trimming shortened V by 8 bases and J by 1 base, and 15 bases separated the two germline ends. The DNA of the CDR3 is TGTGCCAGCGTACTGGGGGCAGCATCCTACGAGCAGTACTTC. Translation gives CASVLGAASYEQYF.

The V call is TRBV5-1, the J call TRBJ2-5, with 11 bases matching TRBD2. The CDR3 extends over 16 amino acids. CDR1 SGHRS and CDR2 YFSETQ come from the germline V gene. The ends lost 4 bases at V and 5 bases at J; junction bases unmatched: 10. This CDR3 reads CASSPDSGGARETQYF. CDR3 nucleotide sequence: TGCGCCAGCAGCCCGGATAGCGGGGGGGCGAGGGAGACCCAGTACTTC.

This chain connects TRBV7-9 to TRBJ1-6, with 8 bases lining up with TRBD1. The CDR3 is made up of 14 amino acids. The J segment lost 9 bases and the V segment lost 5 bases, leaving 6 bases of the junction unmatched. Germline CDR1 SEHNR, CDR2 FQNEAQ (reference sequence). The DNA of the CDR3 is TGTGCCAGCAGCCCGGACAGGGAGAGTTCACCCCTCCACTTT. Amino acid sequence: CASSPDRESSPLHF.

The rearrangement uses TRBV6-6 and TRBJ2-1, with a possible D match to TRBD2 (5 bases). V shed 4 bases and J shed 6 bases, with 13 bases lying between them. This CDR3 comprises 14 residues. Germline CDR1 and CDR2: MNHNY and SVGAGI (reference sequence). As DNA, the CDR3 is TGTGCCAGCAGTTCTAACGGCGGGCTCAATGAGCAGTTCTTC. Its translation: CASSSNGGLNEQFF.

The chain employs TRBV7-6 and TRBJ2-7; D is uncertain. V shed 2 bases and J shed 6 bases, with 8 bases lying between them. Germline CDR1 reads SGHVS; CDR2 reads FNYEAQ. This CDR3 has 12 residues. The CDR3 region has the DNA TGTGCCAGCAGCTTAATGTTGGGCGAGCAGTACTTC. Its translation is CASSLMLGEQYF.

The chain is built from TRBV10-3 and TRBJ1-4; the D gene is possibly TRBD1 (6 bases). Germline V gene sequence: CDR1 ENHRY, CDR2 SYGVKD. Trimming took off 0 bases at V and 5 bases at J, with 13 bases between the two ends. This CDR3 comprises 16 residues. The CDR3 here is CAISESKDRPNEKLFF. CDR3 sequence (DNA): TGTGCCATCAGTGAGTCCAAGGACAGACCGAATGAAAAACTGTTTTTT.

This rearrangement joins TRBV28 to TRBJ1-4; D gene unclear. The CDR3 is 15 amino acids. The ends were cut back, 3 bases at V and 7 bases at J, with 15 bases in the middle. In germline, CDR1 is MDHEN, CDR2 SYDVKM. Here the CDR3 reads CASSFENLAGEKLFF. CDR3 nucleotides: TGTGCCAGCAGTTTCGAGAACCTCGCGGGTGAAAAACTGTTTTTT.

The V call is TRBV5-5, the J call TRBJ1-4, with a tentative D call TRBD1 (6 bases). V lost 1 base, J lost 3 bases, and 13 bases lay in between. There are 16 residues in the CDR3. Germline V CDR1 and CDR2: SGHKS, YYEKEE (reference sequence). This CDR3 reads CASSLQWGPANEKLFF. CDR3 nucleotides: TGTGCCAGCAGCTTGCAGTGGGGGCCAGCTAATGAAAAACTGTTTTTT.

The chain combines TRBV7-2 with TRBJ2-7, with D unresolved. This CDR3 is 14 amino acids long. CDR1 is SGHTA and CDR2 is FQGNSA in the germline V gene. Deletions cut 1 base from V and 0 bases from J, with 7 bases between. CDR3 region: CASSLGLSSYEQYF. CDR3 bases: TGTGCCAGCAGCTTAGGGTTGAGCTCCTACGAGCAGTACTTC.

This clone was counted only a few times. This chain links TRBV5-1 with TRBJ1-5, with 8 bases fitting TRBD1. After removal of 4 bases from V and 2 bases from J, the junction contained 8 bases not matched to a gene. This CDR3 contains 16 residues. CDR1 is SGHRS and CDR2 is YFSETQ in the germline V gene. CDR3 DNA sequence: TGCGCCAGCAGCGACCGGGACAGGAATGGCAATCAGCCCCAGCATTTT. This codes for CASSDRDRNGNQPQHF.

V gene TRBV5-8 combines with J gene TRBJ1-2; D not certain. The CDR3 contains 11 residues. Germline-derived CDR1 and CDR2 are SGHTS and YDEGEE. Trimming cost V 8 bases and J 7 bases, with 12 bases left between them. The DNA for the CDR3 is TGTGCCAGTCCTGACCCGGTTGGCTACACCTTC. This sequence encodes CASPDPVGYTF.